What follows describes a single T cell receptor beta chain. The data were obtained in a study of cytomegalovirus exposure and HLA in healthy donors. In nominal health when sampled, donors likely had unrecorded immune exposures nonetheless. The CDR3 runs 13 residues. V gave up 3 bases and J gave up 9 bases, with 12 bases separating them. CDR1 LNHDA and CDR2 SQIVND come from the germline V gene (reference sequence). PCR primers comprised 60 Vbeta and 13 Jbeta primers. Clones were read by immunoSEQ multiplex PCR, and TCRdb kept only the in-frame ones, dropping some. The repertoire shows about 160,000 clones; the top ten hold 1% to 1.5%.

The material sequenced was PBMCs. This clonotype originated in a woman in her sixties in good health and CMV-seronegative. The chain has TRBV19 and TRBJ2-1; possibly TRBD2 for D (5 bases). CDR3 loop: CASSIAGVGEQFF. In DNA form, the CDR3 reads TGTGCCAGTAGTATTGCCGGGGTCGGTGAGCAGTTCTTC.